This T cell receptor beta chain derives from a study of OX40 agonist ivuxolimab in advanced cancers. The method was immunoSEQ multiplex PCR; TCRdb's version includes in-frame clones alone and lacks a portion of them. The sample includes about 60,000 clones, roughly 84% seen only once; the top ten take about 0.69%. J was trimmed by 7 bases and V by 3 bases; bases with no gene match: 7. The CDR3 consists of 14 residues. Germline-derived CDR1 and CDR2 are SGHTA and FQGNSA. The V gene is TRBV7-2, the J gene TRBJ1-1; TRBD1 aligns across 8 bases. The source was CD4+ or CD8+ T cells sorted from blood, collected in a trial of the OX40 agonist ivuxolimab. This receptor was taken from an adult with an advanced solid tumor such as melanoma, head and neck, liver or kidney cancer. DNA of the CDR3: TGTGCCAGCAGCTTGGCACCCGGGACAGGTGAAGCTTTCTTT. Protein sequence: CASSLAPGTGEAFF. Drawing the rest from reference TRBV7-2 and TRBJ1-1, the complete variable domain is GAGVSQSPSNKVTEKGKDVELRCDPISGHTALYWYRQSLGQGLEFLIYFQGNSAPDKSGLPSDRFSAERTGGSVSTLTIQRTQQEDSAVYLCASSLAPGTGEAFFGQGTRLTVV.